This TCR beta chain was obtained from a study of T cells in localized non-small cell lung cancer. Generated by immunoSEQ multiplex PCR, the TCRdb table keeps only in-frame clones and is missing some. Among fewer than 75,000 clones, less than 85% were seen once, and the ten largest hold 1.3%. The germline V gene encodes CDR1 SGHNT and CDR2 YYREEE (reference sequence). The CDR3 covers 14 residues. Deletions cut 0 bases from V and 7 bases from J, with 11 bases between. This clone was detected only a few times. The antigen is undetermined. Findings and limits, study-wide: With higher T cell density in blood came longer overall survival. Uninvolved nearby lung showed the greatest T cell clonality, exceeding that found in tumor. Median detection of top 100 tumor clones in adjacent lung was around 59 clones.

This sequence was found in a female donor older than 55 with stage I lung adenocarcinoma. The sample here was peripheral blood, taken before any cancer treatment. This chain links TRBV5-4 with TRBJ1-3; TRBD1 might be the D (5 bases). The CDR3 DNA follows: TGTGCCAGCAGCTTGGAAGGGGTACGGAACACCATATATTTT. It codes for CASSLEGVRNTIYF.